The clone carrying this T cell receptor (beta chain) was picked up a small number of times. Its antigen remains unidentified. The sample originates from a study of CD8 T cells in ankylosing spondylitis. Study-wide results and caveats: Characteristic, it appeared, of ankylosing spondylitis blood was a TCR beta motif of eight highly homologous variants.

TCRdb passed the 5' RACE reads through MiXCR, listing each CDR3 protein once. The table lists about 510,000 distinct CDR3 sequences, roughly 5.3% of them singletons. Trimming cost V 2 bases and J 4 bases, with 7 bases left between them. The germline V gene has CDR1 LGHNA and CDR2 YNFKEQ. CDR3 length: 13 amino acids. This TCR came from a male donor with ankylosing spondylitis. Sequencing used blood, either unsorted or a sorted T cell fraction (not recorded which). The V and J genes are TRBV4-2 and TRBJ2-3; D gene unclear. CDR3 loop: CASSQPIADTQYF. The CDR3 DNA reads TGTGCCAGCAGCCAACCGATTGCAGATACGCAGTATTTT.